This entry lists 2 T cell receptor beta chains sequenced from one sample in a study of blood T cell repertoires in COVID-19. Sequenced by immunoSEQ multiplex PCR; TCRdb stores in-frame clones only, minus some. The data contain 140,000 to 150,000 clones, roughly 79% of them singletons. Sequencing input: peripheral blood. These TCRs come from a woman in her sixties with acute or convalescent COVID-19.

The chain has TRBV5-8 and TRBJ1-5, with 8 positions matching TRBD1. The CDR3 runs to 16 residues. Trimming at V came to 3 bases and at J to 4 bases, leaving 9 bases not matched to a gene. CDR1 is SGHTS, CDR2 YDEGEE, per germline. CDR3 nucleotide sequence: TGTGCCAGCAGCTCCGGGACAGGAGTAAAAAATCAGCCCCAGCATTTT. As protein: CASSSGTGVKNQPQHF.

The chain joins TRBV5-1 to TRBJ1-2; 12 nucleotides agree with TRBD1. J lost 4 bases, V lost 2 bases, and 12 bases had no gene match. Per the germline V gene, CDR1 is SGHRS and CDR2 is YFSETQ. CDR3 length equals 18 residues. The CDR3 nucleotides are TGCGCCAGCAGCTTAAACCGGGACAGGGGGCGCGGGATCTATGGCTACACCTTC. Its protein is CASSLNRDRGRGIYGYTF.